The next 25 T cell receptor beta chains were all read from a single sample in a study of T-cell reconstitution after alpha-beta-depleted transplantation in children (dated by TCRdb to 2016 to 2017). The library was produced with PCR. The sequencing machine was an Illumina HiSeq 2500. TCR libraries were prepared with molecular barcoding, using unique molecular identifiers to normalize TCRbeta repertoire quantification. Starting from the raw public reads, TCRdb applied fastp trimming at Q25, assembled clones with MiXCR and retained in-frame beta chains. Identical CDR3 proteins give one entry, which carries the most common genes and DNA. The sample contains about 220,000 distinct CDR3 sequences, around a sixth of them found a single time. The ten largest clones represent roughly two fifths of the sample. This specimen's treatment or condition label, interpreted: allogeneic hematopoietic cell transplantation with graft depleted of TCRalphabeta T cells and CD19 B cells.

This specimen consisted of PBMCs, mostly from graft donor cells, obtained 360 days after TCRalphabeta/CD19-depleted stem cell transplant. The receptors come from a male patient aged 2-10 years who had a stem cell transplant for acute lymphoblastic leukemia, so the T cells may come from the graft donor.

The rearrangement uses TRBV10-2 and TRBJ2-7; D not certain. Trimming removed 4 bases from V and 0 bases from J, with 4 bases in between. CDR1 is WSHSY and CDR2 is SAAADI in the germline V gene. The CDR3 is made up of 12 amino acids. CDR3 bases: TGCGCCAGCAGTGGACTCTCCTACGAGCAGTACTTC. This translates into CASSGLSYEQYF.

V usage is TRBV6-5 and J usage is TRBJ1-4; D is possibly TRBD1 (5 bases). The CDR3 length is 15 residues. Trimming took 0 bases from V and 8 from J, leaving 13 bases between them. The germline gives CDR1 MNHEY, CDR2 SVGAGI. In DNA form, the CDR3 reads TGTGCCAGCAGTTACTCCGGGGCCCCGTCGGAAAAACTGTTTTTT. Its protein is CASSYSGAPSEKLFF.

This clonotype turned up a few times. The rearrangement links TRBV7-9 to TRBJ1-2, with TRBD1 identical over 8 bases. The CDR3 is 16 residues long. The germline V gene encodes CDR1 SEHNR and CDR2 FQNEAQ (reference sequence). The V gene end was trimmed by 2 bases and the J gene end by 7 bases; junction bases not matched to a gene: 12. CDR3 nucleotides: TGTGCCAGCAGCTTAAATCGCGGACAGGGAATCGGTGGCTACACCTTC. As protein: CASSLNRGQGIGGYTF.

In this sample, this clonotype turned up many times. The chain employs TRBV29-1 and TRBJ2-1; a weak D match, TRBD1 (5 bases). The germline CDR1 and CDR2 sequences are SQVTM and ANQGSEA. The ends were cut back, 3 bases at V and 0 bases at J, with 12 bases in the middle. The CDR3 length is 15 residues. This chain's CDR3 is CSVDATESSYNEQFF. In DNA, the CDR3 is TGCAGCGTTGACGCGACAGAAAGCTCCTACAATGAGCAGTTCTTC.

The chain employs TRBV7-9 and TRBJ2-5, with D unresolved. Germline CDR1 is SEHNR and CDR2 is FQNEAQ (reference sequence). There are 17 residues in the CDR3. V lost 1 base, J lost 0 bases, and 15 bases lay in between. CDR3 sequence (DNA): TGTGCCAGCAGCTTAGGGGCGCGGAAGGGATACCAAGAGACCCAGTACTTC. It specifies CASSLGARKGYQETQYF.

The V and J genes are TRBV20-1 and TRBJ2-5, with 13 nucleotides matching TRBD2. Trimming took 6 bases from V and 2 from J; bases not matched to a gene: 6. From germline, CDR1 is DFQATT and CDR2 SNEGSKA (reference sequence). The CDR3 sequence is 15 residues long. The CDR3 DNA is TGCAGTGCCTCCAGACTAGCGGGGGGTCAAGAGACCCAGTACTTC. This sequence encodes CSASRLAGGQETQYF.

The V call is TRBV24-1, the J call TRBJ2-5; possibly TRBD2 for D (5 bases). Germline V lookup: CDR1 KGHDR, CDR2 SFDVKD. The CDR3 is 14 amino acids. Trimming removed 6 bases at V and 5 bases at J, with 15 bases between. The chain's CDR3 is CATSRGWGSETQYF. In DNA, the CDR3 is TGTGCCACCAGTCGAGGGTGGGGAAGCGAGACCCAGTACTTC.

This clonotype was counted a few times. This chain joins TRBV12-3 or TRBV12-4 and TRBJ2-7, with 10 nucleotides matching TRBD1. V lost 5 bases and J lost 2; bases outside the gene matches: 6. The CDR3 contains 15 residues. CDR3 DNA sequence: TGTGCCAGCAGTCCCCGGGACAGGGGCCCCTACGAGCAGTACTTC. It translates to CASSPRDRGPYEQYF.

This clonotype appeared a few times. The rearrangement links TRBV25-1 to TRBJ2-5, with TRBD2 matching over 7 bases. The CDR3 sequence is 19 residues long. The V gene end was trimmed by 1 base and the J gene end by 5 bases; junction bases not matched to a gene: 19. The germline V gene encodes CDR1 MGHDK and CDR2 SYGVNS. This CDR3 reads CASSEWGGESTADMETQYF. The CDR3 DNA sequence: TGTGCCAGCAGTGAATGGGGGGGGGAATCGACAGCGGACATGGAGACCCAGTACTTC.

The chain uses TRBV5-6 and TRBJ1-1; no clear D. There are 14 residues in the CDR3. Trimming shortened V by 4 bases and J by 3 bases, and 13 bases separated the two germline ends. Looked up from germline, CDR1 is SGHDT and CDR2 is YYEEEE. CDR3 amino acids: CASSRLVWDTEAFF. The CDR3 coding sequence is TGTGCCAGCAGCCGCCTCGTGTGGGACACTGAAGCTTTCTTT.

This clonotype was picked up a small number of times. The chain couples TRBV5-6 to TRBJ1-4; D may be TRBD1 (6 bases). The CDR3 has 15 residues. Germline-derived CDR1 and CDR2 are SGHDT and YYEEEE. Between the trimmed V and J ends, which lost 4 bases and 5 bases, there was a span of 15 bases. The CDR3 sequence: CASSQQGQLNEKLFF. The DNA of the CDR3 is TGTGCCAGCAGCCAACAAGGACAGCTCAATGAAAAACTGTTTTTT.

This clonotype was picked up a small number of times. The chain carries TRBV24-1 and TRBJ2-1, with D unclear. Trimming left V 4 bases short and J 4 bases short, with 4 bases between. This CDR3 has 12 residues. Germline CDR1 reads KGHDR; CDR2 reads SFDVKD. DNA of the CDR3: TGTGCCACCAGTGACGTATACAATGAGCAGTTCTTC. Translation: CATSDVYNEQFF.

This clonotype was found a few times. The gene calls are TRBV12-3 or TRBV12-4 and TRBJ1-1, with D possibly being TRBD1 (5 bases). The CDR3 extends over 15 amino acids. The germline V and J ends were trimmed by 4 bases and 4 bases, with 16 bases remaining between them. This CDR3 is CASSSPGRRGTEAFF. CDR3 nucleotide sequence: TGTGCCAGCAGTTCTCCGGGACGGAGGGGCACTGAAGCTTTCTTT.

This clonotype was recorded a few times. The V gene is TRBV20-1, the J gene TRBJ2-7, with 7 positions matching TRBD2. V dropped 7 bases and J dropped 0; count of bases not matched to a gene: 6. Looked up from germline, CDR1 is DFQATT and CDR2 is SNEGSKA (reference sequence). This CDR3 is built from 13 residues. CDR3 in DNA: TGCAGTGTTACAGCGGGGAGCTCCTACGAGCAGTACTTC. As protein: CSVTAGSSYEQYF.

This clonotype was counted only a few times. V and J are TRBV6-5 and TRBJ1-3; perhaps TRBD1 as D (6 bases). The germline gives CDR1 MNHEY, CDR2 SVGAGI. CDR3 length: 15 amino acids. Trimming stripped 0 bases from V and 0 bases from J, with 6 bases between. DNA of the CDR3: TGTGCCAGCAGTTACTCGACAGGCTCTGGAAACACCATATATTTT. Its protein product is CASSYSTGSGNTIYF.

The V call is TRBV5-5, the J call TRBJ1-2, with 7 bases that match TRBD1. Per germline, CDR1 SGHKS and CDR2 YYEKEE (reference sequence). The CDR3 runs to 13 residues. The J segment lost 8 bases and the V segment lost 4 bases, leaving 8 bases of the junction unmatched. CDR3 residues: CASSVGGSEGYTF. The CDR3 DNA sequence: TGTGCCAGCAGCGTAGGGGGCTCAGAGGGCTACACCTTC.

The chain recombines TRBV12-3 or TRBV12-4 with TRBJ2-2; weak D call: TRBD2 (5 bases). V was cut by 7 bases and J by 1 base, with 13 bases left in between. The CDR3 runs to 15 residues. Here the CDR3 DNA reads TGTGCCAGCAAGAGGGCGGCGTTGAACACCGGGGAGCTGTTTTTT. Translating it yields CASKRAALNTGELFF.

This clonotype was seen only a few times. The chain has TRBV7-6 and TRBJ2-1; possible D gene TRBD1, 6 bases. Between the trimmed V and J ends, which lost 2 bases and 5 bases, there was a span of 16 bases. Germline V gene lookup returns CDR1 SGHVS and CDR2 FNYEAQ. CDR3 size: 16 residues. CDR3 sequence reads: CASSLRWRTGHNEQFF. CDR3 DNA sequence: TGTGCCAGCAGCTTACGGTGGCGAACAGGGCACAATGAGCAGTTCTTC.

V usage is TRBV4-3 and J usage is TRBJ1-4, with no clear D. Deletions cut 0 bases from V and 5 bases from J, with 7 bases between. The germline gives CDR1 LGHNA, CDR2 YSLEER. The CDR3 covers 14 residues. The CDR3 here is CASSQDSLNEKLFF. In DNA form, the CDR3 reads TGCGCCAGCAGCCAAGACAGCCTAAATGAAAAACTGTTTTTT.

This clonotype has more than one count but fewer than ten. This chain connects TRBV12-3 or TRBV12-4 to TRBJ2-1, with a tentative D call TRBD2 (5 bases). V was shortened by 4 bases and J by 5 bases, with 15 bases between the two germline ends. The length of the CDR3 is 15 residues. The CDR3 protein is CASSSEGSFDNEQFF. CDR3 bases: TGTGCCAGCAGTTCTGAGGGTTCCTTCGACAATGAGCAGTTCTTC.

The V call is TRBV29-1, the J call TRBJ1-2, with 9 positions matching TRBD1. CDR3 length: 13 amino acids. With 5 bases clipped from V and 6 bases from J, the junction kept 7 bases outside the gene matches. From germline, CDR1 is SQVTM and CDR2 ANQGSEA. Here the CDR3 reads CSVRDRERDGYTF. In DNA, the CDR3 is TGCAGCGTTAGGGACAGGGAACGTGATGGCTACACCTTC. Full variable domain (missing parts from reference TRBV29-1 and TRBJ1-2): SAVISQKPSRDICQRGTSLTIQCQVDSQVTMMFWYRQQPGQSLTLIATANQGSEATYESGFVIDKFPISRPNLTFSTLTVSNMSPEDSSIYLCSVRDRERDGYTFGSGTRLTVV.

This clonotype occurred a few times. The chain links TRBV7-2 to TRBJ2-5, with D unresolved. Germline CDR1 is SGHTA and CDR2 is FQGNSA. Trimming left V 1 base short and J 1 base short, with 10 bases between. This CDR3 has 15 amino acids. The CDR3 nucleotides read TGTGCCAGCAGCTTAGGCTCTTGGGCCCAAGAGACCCAGTACTTC. Its translation is CASSLGSWAQETQYF.

This clonotype was seen more than once but under ten times. V and J are TRBV29-1 and TRBJ2-7; D gene unclear. In germline, CDR1 is SQVTM, CDR2 ANQGSEA. The CDR3 spans 13 residues. V was cut by 5 bases and J by 6 bases, with 17 bases left in between. In DNA form, the CDR3 reads TGCAGCGTTTTTCCTCATCATAAGGGCGAGCAGTACTTC. Translated: CSVFPHHKGEQYF.

This clonotype was counted between two and nine times. The rearrangement joins TRBV11-2 to TRBJ2-3; 11 bases map to TRBD2. Germline V gene lookup returns CDR1 SGHAT and CDR2 FQNNGV. The CDR3 runs 16 residues. V dropped 0 bases and J dropped 5; count of bases not matched to a gene: 4. The CDR3 loop is CASSLELAGAVDTQYF. As DNA, the CDR3 is TGTGCCAGCAGCTTAGAACTAGCGGGGGCGGTAGATACGCAGTATTTT.

The chain employs TRBV7-9 and TRBJ2-5; D possibly uses TRBD1 or TRBD2 (5 bases each). V lost 8 bases to trimming and J lost 2 bases, with 12 bases between them. Germline values: CDR1 SEHNR, CDR2 FQNEAQ (reference sequence). This CDR3 has 13 amino acids. The CDR3 DNA sequence: TGTGCCAGCTGGGGGAGTAGACAAGAGACCCAGTACTTC. Its translation is CASWGSRQETQYF.